This T cell receptor beta chain was documented in a study of blood T cell repertoires in COVID-19. Study at large: Acute-phase and convalescent COVID-19 samples originated in the United States, Italy and Spain.

In the original workflow: Amplified reference gene primers provided the basis for estimating nucleated cell counts. Clones were read by immunoSEQ multiplex PCR, and TCRdb kept only the in-frame ones, dropping some. The V and J calls and clone size come from that table; D and trimming were worked out from the DNA. The data show around 200,000 clones, 70% to 85% seen once. This CDR3 contains 15 residues. CDR1 and CDR2 from the germline V gene are MNHEY and SMNVEV (reference sequence). V lost 6 bases to trimming and J lost 2 bases, with 13 bases between them. This clone has at least ten counts. Participant ages covered about 18 to 100 years across 24 US areas.

This sequence joins TRBV27 and TRBJ2-2; possible D gene TRBD1, 6 bases. The origin of this receptor is a woman in her 30s who had recovered from COVID-19. The sample taken for sequencing was PBMCs or T cells enriched from blood (not recorded which). The DNA for the CDR3 is TGTGCCAGCAGACAAGGACAGACAAACACCGGGGAGCTGTTTTTT. Translating it yields CASRQGQTNTGELFF.